Below are 20 T cell receptor beta chains sequenced from a single sample in a study of cytomegalovirus exposure and HLA in healthy donors. PCR was performed using 60 Vbeta and 13 Jbeta primers. The assay was immunoSEQ multiplex PCR, and TCRdb's table has in-frame clones only and misses some. The sample has around 180,000 clones, roughly 80% seen once. Material: PBMCs. These TCRs come from a boy younger than 18 in good health and CMV-seronegative.

V usage is TRBV2 and J usage is TRBJ1-2; no definite D call. CDR1 SNHLY and CDR2 FYNNEI come from the germline V gene. This CDR3 comprises 14 residues. Deletions cut 4 bases from V and 4 bases from J, with 13 bases between. CDR3 amino acids: CASSGRPPGYGYTF. For the CDR3, the DNA is TGTGCCAGCAGTGGAAGGCCCCCAGGCTATGGCTACACCTTC.

The J gene is TRBJ2-1, the V gene TRBV21-1; the table's D call TRBD2 went unverified against the DNA. TRBV21-1 is classified as a pseudogene. CDR3 length equals 17 residues. CDR3 region: CASSKDAVAGASYEQFF. The DNA for the CDR3 is TGTGCCAGCAGCAAAGATGCGGTAGCGGGAGCTAGCTATGAGCAGTTCTTC.

The chain links TRBV4-3 to TRBJ2-1; 10 nucleotides match TRBD2. The CDR3 covers 16 residues. Germline CDR1 LGHNA, CDR2 YSLEER. Trimming took 3 bases from V and 9 from J; bases not matched to a gene: 11. The DNA for the CDR3 is TGCGCCAGCAGCCATATACTAGGGAGCGGGGGGGGTGAGCAGTTCTTC. Amino acid sequence: CASSHILGSGGGEQFF.

The CDR3 spells CASRTGGAQQPQHF. DNA of the CDR3: TGTGCCAGCAGGACAGGGGGCGCCCAACAGCCCCAGCATTTT. The V and J genes are TRBV27 and TRBJ1-5; 10 bases fit TRBD1. Germline V lookup: CDR1 MNHEY, CDR2 SMNVEV (reference sequence). This CDR3 has 14 residues. Trimming took 6 bases from V and 7 from J; bases not matched to a gene: 6.

The chain uses TRBV27 and TRBJ2-7; TRBD1 matches at 10 bases. Germline CDR1 MNHEY, CDR2 SMNVEV (reference sequence). J was trimmed by 3 bases and V by 6 bases; bases with no gene match: 5. The CDR3 length is 14 residues. The CDR3 is CASSPGQGYYEQYF. The CDR3 nucleotides are TGTGCCAGCAGCCCGGGACAGGGGTACTACGAGCAGTACTTC.

Remarks on this clone: The sample carries other DNA sequences with the same CDR3. The rearrangement joins TRBV27 to TRBJ2-1, with 9 bases identical to TRBD1. The CDR3 spans 15 residues. The V and J ends lost 4 bases and 0 bases, in that order; junction bases with no gene match: 1. Germline V CDR1 and CDR2: MNHEY, SMNVEV (reference sequence). CDR3 in DNA: TGTGCCAGCAGTTCGGACAGGGGCTCCTACAATGAGCAGTTCTTC. Its protein product is CASSSDRGSYNEQFF.

The rearrangement joins TRBV7-9 to TRBJ1-1, with a possible D match to TRBD1 (5 bases). Between the trimmed V and J ends, which lost 11 bases and 5 bases, there was a span of 15 bases. The CDR3 length is 12 residues. Germline CDR1 and CDR2: SEHNR and FQNEAQ (reference sequence). CDR3 sequence reads: CAVPAEGTEAFF. CDR3 nucleotides: TGTGCCGTCCCTGCGGAGGGGACTGAAGCTTTCTTT.

The J gene is TRBJ1-5, the V gene TRBV7-9; D ambiguous. The CDR3 runs to 11 residues. V lost 5 bases to trimming and J lost 9 bases, with 8 bases between them. The germline V gene has CDR1 SEHNR and CDR2 FQNEAQ (reference sequence). CDR3 in amino acids: CASSREGPQHF. In DNA form, the CDR3 reads TGTGCCAGCAGCCGGGAGGGGCCCCAGCATTTT.

The CDR3 loop reads CASIPSGADSYEQYF. DNA of the CDR3: TGTGCCAGCATCCCCTCAGGGGCAGACTCCTACGAGCAGTACTTC. This rearrangement joins TRBV5-4 to TRBJ2-7; tentative D call: TRBD1 (6 bases). Trimming removed 6 bases from V and 0 bases from J, with 16 bases in between. The CDR3 consists of 15 residues. The V gene's germline CDR1 is SGHNT and CDR2 YYREEE (reference sequence).

This clone was counted once. The same CDR3 arises from other DNA sequences in this sample as well. The chain employs TRBV4-3 and TRBJ1-1, with D possibly matching TRBD1 (6 bases). CDR3 size: 16 residues. Looked up from germline, CDR1 is LGHNA and CDR2 is YSLEER. Trimming took 2 bases from V and 0 from J, leaving 13 bases between them. This CDR3 reads CASSQRGGGMNTEAFF. The CDR3 coding sequence is TGCGCCAGCAGCCAAAGAGGGGGGGGAATGAACACTGAAGCTTTCTTT.

The genes are TRBV5-1 and TRBJ2-1, with D unclear. Germline CDR1 reads SGHRS; CDR2 reads YFSETQ. V was trimmed by 0 bases and J by 0 bases, leaving 7 bases between them. The CDR3 consists of 15 residues. The CDR3 sequence is CASSLAVASYNEQFF. The CDR3 region has the DNA TGCGCCAGCAGCTTGGCGGTAGCCTCCTACAATGAGCAGTTCTTC.

This clone was picked up one time. The chain combines TRBV16 with TRBJ1-2, with TRBD1 as a possible D gene (6 bases). Trimming pared 0 bases from V and 4 bases from J, leaving 15 bases between. This CDR3 has 16 residues. CDR1 is KGHSY, CDR2 FQNENV, per germline. The CDR3 reads CASSQSGQLNRYGYTF. The DNA for the CDR3 is TGTGCCAGCAGCCAATCCGGACAGTTGAATCGCTATGGCTACACCTTC. The variable domain in full, with the rest retrieved from reference TRBV16 and TRBJ1-2, is GEEVAQTPKHLVRGEGQKAKLYCAPIKGHSYVFWYQQVLKNEFKFLISFQNENVFDETGMPKERFSAKCLPNSPCSLEIQATKLEDSAVYFCASSQSGQLNRYGYTFGSGTRLTVV.

CDR3: CASSFVYSLTGSNSPLHF. DNA of the CDR3: TGTGCCAGCAGCTTTGTTTATAGCTTGACAGGCTCTAATTCACCCCTCCACTTT. The chain employs TRBV12-1 and TRBJ1-6; the table's D call, TRBD1, was not checked against the DNA. TRBV12-1 is termed a pseudogene. This CDR3 has 18 residues.

CDR3 loop: CASSAPLGTSNTEAFF. In nucleotides, the CDR3 is TGTGCCAGCAGTGCCCCTCTCGGGACTTCGAACACTGAAGCTTTCTTT. The V call is TRBV6-1, the J call TRBJ1-1, with D possibly matching TRBD1 (5 bases). V was pared by 4 bases and J by 1 base, with 16 bases between. Germline V gene lookup returns CDR1 MNHNS and CDR2 SASEGT. The CDR3 extends over 16 amino acids.

The J gene is TRBJ1-1, the V gene TRBV19; D gene unclear. This CDR3 contains 17 residues. The V and J ends lost 4 bases and 3 bases respectively, with 21 bases between them. CDR1 and CDR2 from the germline V gene are LNHDA and SQIVND (reference sequence). The CDR3 reads CASSTPLGKPEDTEAFF. CDR3 in DNA: TGTGCCAGTAGTACACCCCTCGGGAAGCCCGAGGACACTGAAGCTTTCTTT.

This clone was detected only once. The V and J genes are TRBV6-6 and TRBJ2-1, with TRBD1 identical over 8 bases. The CDR3 runs 15 residues. CDR1 and CDR2 from the germline V gene are MNHNY and SVGAGI (reference sequence). V shed 0 bases, J shed 8 bases, and the junction held 6 bases outside the gene matches. The chain's CDR3 is CASSYSTGDLDEQFF. The CDR3 bases are TGTGCCAGCAGTTACTCGACAGGGGACTTGGATGAGCAGTTCTTC.

This clone showed up just a few times. V and J are TRBV12-5 and TRBJ2-3; the D gene is possibly TRBD2 (7 bases). The V end lost 5 bases, the J end lost 4 bases, and 28 bases lay between the germline ends. The germline V gene encodes CDR1 LGHNT and CDR2 FRNRAP. CDR3 length equals 19 residues. CDR3 in amino acids: CASGEKTVARGGRADTQYF. In nucleotides, the CDR3 is TGTGCTAGTGGTGAAAAAACCGTAGCGAGGGGGGGGAGGGCAGATACGCAGTATTTT.

CDR3 sequence (DNA): TGCGCCAGCAGCTTGGGACCAGGGAACACTGAAGCTTTCTTT. Its translation is CASSLGPGNTEAFF. This chain uses TRBV5-1 with TRBJ1-1; no clear D. CDR1 is SGHRS, CDR2 YFSETQ, per germline. This CDR3 is built from 14 residues. Trimming removed 0 bases at V and 1 base at J, with 7 bases between.

The chain uses TRBV4-3 and TRBJ1-3; D is perhaps TRBD1 (6 bases). The germline gives CDR1 LGHNA, CDR2 YSLEER. This CDR3 has 14 residues. V was trimmed by 2 bases and J by 1 base, leaving 6 bases between them. CDR3 bases: TGCGCCAGCAGCCAAACAGGGTCTGGAAACACCATATATTTT. It encodes CASSQTGSGNTIYF.

The V gene is TRBV6-4, the J gene TRBJ2-1; maybe TRBD2 (6 bases). V was cut by 0 bases and J by 9 bases, with 12 bases left in between. The CDR3 spans 14 residues. Germline CDR1 MRHNA, CDR2 SNTAGT. CDR3 region: CASSDSRDSSEQFF. CDR3 nucleotides: TGTGCCAGCAGTGACTCGCGGGACTCGAGTGAGCAGTTCTTC.